This TCR beta chain was sequenced for a study of blood T cell repertoires in COVID-19. TCRdb keeps only in-frame clones here, not all; method: immunoSEQ multiplex PCR. The repertoire includes 200,000 to 250,000 clones, roughly 88% of them detected once, and about 2% sits in the top ten. Germline values: CDR1 SGHDN, CDR2 FVKESK. Trimming removed 2 bases at V and 0 bases at J, with 13 bases between. The CDR3 contains 16 residues. What was sequenced was peripheral blood. The V gene is TRBV14, the J gene TRBJ1-2; possible D gene TRBD1, 6 bases. The sequence derives from a man aged 25-45 years who had recovered from COVID-19. CDR3 loop: CASSQSDWTANYGYTF. The CDR3 bases are TGTGCCAGCAGCCAATCTGATTGGACAGCTAACTATGGCTACACCTTC.